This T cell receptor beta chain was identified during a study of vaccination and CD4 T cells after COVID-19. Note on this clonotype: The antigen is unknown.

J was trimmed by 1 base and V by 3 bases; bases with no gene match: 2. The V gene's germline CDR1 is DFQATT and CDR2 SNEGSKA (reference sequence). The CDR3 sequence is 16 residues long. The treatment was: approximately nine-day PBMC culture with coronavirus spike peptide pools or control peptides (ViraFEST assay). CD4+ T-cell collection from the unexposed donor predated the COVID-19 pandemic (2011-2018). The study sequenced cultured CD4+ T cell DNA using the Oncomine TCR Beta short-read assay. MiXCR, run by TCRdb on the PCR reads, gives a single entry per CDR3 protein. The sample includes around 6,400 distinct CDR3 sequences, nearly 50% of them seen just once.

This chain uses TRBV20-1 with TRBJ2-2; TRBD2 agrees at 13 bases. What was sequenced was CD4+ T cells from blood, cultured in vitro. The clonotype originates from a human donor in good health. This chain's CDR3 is CSASTSGRVNTGELFF. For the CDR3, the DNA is TGCAGTGCTAGTACTAGCGGGAGGGTGAACACCGGGGAGCTGTTTTTT.